This T cell receptor beta chain is drawn from a study of cytomegalovirus exposure and HLA in healthy donors. General study results and limits: A list of 150 or so TCR beta chains associated with cytomegalovirus was given. A few CMV-associated chains were confirmed in vitro to be specific for CMV antigens.

The donors were members of the approximately 120-subject validation cohort (separate from the roughly 700-subject first cohort). Germline V gene sequence: CDR1 SGHDN, CDR2 FVKESK. The germline V and J ends were trimmed by 3 bases and 10 bases, with 19 bases remaining between them. The CDR3 totals 14 residues. The repertoire was sequenced with immunoSEQ multiplex PCR; TCRdb's copy has only in-frame clones and lacks some. The table lists about 58,000 clones, 90% of them singletons. In regard to this clone: Its antigen is as yet unknown.

The sample consisted of PBMCs. The chain has TRBV14 and TRBJ2-7, with D tentatively TRBD1 (6 bases). This TCR came from a young man in good health and CMV-seronegative. The CDR3 here is CASSHLGARGTQYF. CDR3 nucleotides: TGTGCCAGCAGCCACTTGGGGGCTAGAGGTACTCAGTACTTC.